These T cell receptor beta chains were read from a single sample in a study of blood T cell dynamics during melanoma immunotherapy. The protocol was immunoSEQ multiplex PCR, while the TCRdb copy is restricted to in-frame clones and leaves out a portion. The repertoire holds about 4,800 clones, with approximately 86% as singletons. The sample consisted of blood, taken from a patient treated with checkpoint blockade. These TCRs come from a human donor with melanoma. The CDR3 runs from the conserved cysteine through the conserved F or W. The order of the fields is clone size, J gene, D gene, V gene, CDR3 protein, CDR3 DNA. D genes are given only for firm matches. Clone size, where shown, is once, few, many, or a class for clones that have expanded.

- | TRBJ1-1 | - | TRBV10-3 | CASSSGTSEAFF | TGTGCCAGCAGTTCCGGGACAAGTGAAGCTTTCTTT
few | TRBJ2-1 | - | TRBV27 | CASSLGGSYNEQFF | TGTGCCAGCAGTTTAGGGGGGTCCTACAATGAGCAGTTCTTC
few | TRBJ1-1 | - | TRBV30 | CAWSNRPFAEAFF | TGTGCCTGGAGTAATCGGCCGTTCGCTGAAGCTTTCTTT
- | TRBJ1-4 | - | TRBV5-6 | CASSSGNQGWEKLFF | TGTGCCAGCAGCTCTGGAAACCAGGGATGGGAAAAACTGTTTTTT
- | TRBJ2-1 | - | TRBV21-1 | CASRHREPSKYNEQFF | TGTGCCAGCAGACACAGGGAACCTAGTAAATACAATGAGCAGTTCTTC
- | TRBJ2-1 | - | TRBV5-4 | CASSLVRLGGSDEQFF | TGTGCCAGCAGCTTGGTGCGACTGGGGGGTTCGGATGAGCAGTTCTTC
- | TRBJ2-1 | TRBD2 | TRBV9 | CASSGSLAGGLYNEQFF | TGTGCCAGCAGCGGTTCTCTAGCGGGAGGACTCTACAATGAGCAGTTCTTC
- | TRBJ1-1 | - | TRBV7-8 | CASSLVYRDSMNTEAFF | TGTGCCAGCAGCTTAGTCTACAGGGACTCTATGAACACTGAAGCTTTCTTT
- | TRBJ2-1 | - | TRBV5-5 | CASSLGWEVNEQFF | TGTGCCAGCAGCTTGGGGTGGGAGGTTAATGAGCAGTTCTTC
- | TRBJ1-1 | - | TRBV7-9 | CASSPGLFGTEAFF | TGTGCCAGCAGCCCGGGGCTTTTCGGCACTGAAGCTTTCTTT